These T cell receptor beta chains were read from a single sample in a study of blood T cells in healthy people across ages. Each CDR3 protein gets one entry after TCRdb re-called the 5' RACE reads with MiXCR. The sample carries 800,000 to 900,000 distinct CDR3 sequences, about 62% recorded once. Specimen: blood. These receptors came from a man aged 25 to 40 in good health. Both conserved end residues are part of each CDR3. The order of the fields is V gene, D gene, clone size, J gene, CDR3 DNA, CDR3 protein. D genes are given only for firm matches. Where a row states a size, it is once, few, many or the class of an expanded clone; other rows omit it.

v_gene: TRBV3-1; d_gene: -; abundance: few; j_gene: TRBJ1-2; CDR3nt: TGTGCCAGCAGCCAAGCCAGGCATGGCTACACCTTC; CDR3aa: CASSQARHGYTF
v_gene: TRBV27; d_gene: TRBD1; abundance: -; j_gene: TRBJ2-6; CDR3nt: TGTGCCAGCACCTTCCTGACAGGGCTGGTTTCTGGGGCCAACGTCCTGACTTTC; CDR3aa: CASTFLTGLVSGANVLTF
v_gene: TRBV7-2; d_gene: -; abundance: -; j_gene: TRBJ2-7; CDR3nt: TGTGCCAGCAGCTCCGGGACCCCCGGGCTCGAGCAGTACTTC; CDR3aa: CASSSGTPGLEQYF
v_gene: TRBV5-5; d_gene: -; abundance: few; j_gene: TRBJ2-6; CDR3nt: TGTGCCAGCAGCTTGGGACCCTCGGGAGGGGCCAACGTCCTGACTTTC; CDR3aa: CASSLGPSGGANVLTF
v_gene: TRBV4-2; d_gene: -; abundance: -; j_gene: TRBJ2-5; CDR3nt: TGTGCCAGCAGCCAAGATCTCCTGCAAGAGTCCCAGTACTTC; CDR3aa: CASSQDLLQESQYF
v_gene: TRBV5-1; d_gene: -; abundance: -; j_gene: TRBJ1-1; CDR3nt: TGCGCCAGCAGCCCGGTGGGGCCATTGAACACTGAAGCTTTCTTT; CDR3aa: CASSPVGPLNTEAFF
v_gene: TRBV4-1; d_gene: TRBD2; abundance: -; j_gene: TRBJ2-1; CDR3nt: TGCGCCAGCAGGCCCGGGACTAGCTCCTACAATGAGCAGTTCTTC; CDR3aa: CASRPGTSSYNEQFF
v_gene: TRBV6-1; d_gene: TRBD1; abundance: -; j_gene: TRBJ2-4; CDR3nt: TGTGCCAGCAAATCCGGAGGACAGGGATCTTTAGAGCAGTACTTC; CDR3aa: CASKSGGQGSLEQYF
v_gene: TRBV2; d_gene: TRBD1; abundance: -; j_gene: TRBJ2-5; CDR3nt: TGTGCCACCGAAGACAGGGTTCGTCGGGAGACCCAGTACTTC; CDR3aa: CATEDRVRRETQYF
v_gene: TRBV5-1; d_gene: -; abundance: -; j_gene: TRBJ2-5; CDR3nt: TGCGCCAGCAGCACGGACCCCCCGGGGACCCAGTACTTC; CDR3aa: CASSTDPPGTQYF